This paragraph reports one TCR beta chain. These data originate in a study of blood T cell repertoires in COVID-19. As originally analysed: The authors estimated nucleated cell counts from reference gene primer amplification. The table came from immunoSEQ multiplex PCR; TCRdb's copy has only in-frame clones and leaves some out. The V and J calls and clone size are taken from that table; D and trimming were inferred from the DNA. The repertoire holds some 83,000 clones, around 84% seen once, with about 7.8% in the top ten. Deletions cut 3 bases from V and 7 bases from J, with 19 bases between. In germline, CDR1 is SGHNT, CDR2 YYREEE (reference sequence). The CDR3 runs to 15 residues.

This sequence was found in a man older than 75 with active or convalescent COVID-19. The chain carries TRBV5-4 and TRBJ1-2, with a tentative D call TRBD1 (6 bases). Sequenced input: peripheral blood. The CDR3 nucleotides are TGTGCCAGCAGCTCGAAAGACAGGCCGCCCTTTGGCTACACCTTC. It yields the protein CASSSKDRPPFGYTF.